Described below is a single TCR beta chain sequence and its context. What it binds is not known. This specimen belongs to a study of T cells in tumors after PD-1 blockade. Overall study context: During anti-PD-1 treatment, some patients continued daily vismodegib 150 mg. On average, peripheral blood gave more than 100,000 TCR templates and 37,000 or so unique clonotypes. Study-wide findings and caveats: Blood contained approximately 40% of the tumor's TCR clonotypes.

The repertoire was sequenced with immunoSEQ multiplex PCR; TCRdb's copy has only in-frame clones and lacks some. The table includes 45,000 to 50,000 clones, roughly 84% detected once. Tumor or blood genomic DNA was sequenced, with inputs of roughly 550 ng to 6,500 ng. This CDR3 is built from 16 residues. Germline-derived CDR1 and CDR2 are ENHRY and SYGVKD. V shed 3 bases, J shed 5 bases, and the junction held 9 bases outside the gene matches. This receptor was obtained from a human donor with advanced basal cell or squamous cell carcinoma (not recorded which). The J gene is TRBJ1-2, the V gene TRBV10-3; 10 nucleotides line up with TRBD1. The specimen comprised PBMCs, sampled before anti-PD-1 therapy. This CDR3 reads CAISDPDGQGGYGYTF. The DNA of the CDR3 is TGTGCCATCAGTGATCCCGATGGACAGGGGGGGTATGGCTACACCTTC.